Presented here are 9 T cell receptor beta chains from one specimen sequenced in a study of regulatory T cells in long-lasting Graves disease. As for time point: newly diagnosed GD, antithyroid drugs for less than 3 months. After RNA was extracted from PBMCs, the TCR library was made from it. TCR beta libraries were built with iRepertoire HTBI primers and Arm-PCR of CDR3 regions. TCRdb independently ran MiXCR on the multiplex PCR reads; one entry per CDR3 protein. Here the sample spans 400,000 to 550,000 distinct CDR3 sequences, under 15% being singletons. These data were also filed under a second study, of T cells in Graves' hyperthyroidism and ophthalmopathy.

The specimen was peripheral blood mononuclear cells (PBMCs), collected at new diagnosis, from a patient treated with antithyroid drugs. The receptor set was obtained from a woman aged 25 to 39 with Graves disease.

This chain joins TRBV5-1 and TRBJ2-7; the D gene is possibly TRBD2 (6 bases). Between the trimmed V and J ends, which lost 4 bases and 6 bases, there was a span of 17 bases. The CDR3 loop spans 14 amino acids. From germline, CDR1 is SGHRS and CDR2 YFSETQ. The CDR3 loop reads CASSPPAGTSEQYF. CDR3 DNA: TGCGCCAGCAGCCCGCCGGCAGGGACTTCCGAGCAGTACTTC.

V is TRBV4-1 and J is TRBJ2-3; TRBD2 might be the D (5 bases). Germline CDR1 is MGHRA and CDR2 is YSYEKL. The CDR3 spans 18 residues. V was clipped by 0 bases and J by 3 bases, with 19 bases between them. CDR3 in amino acids: CASSQDRSSGRVTDTQYF. The CDR3 region has the DNA TGCGCCAGCAGCCAAGATCGGAGTTCCGGGCGGGTGACAGATACGCAGTATTTT.

Ten or more counts support this clonotype. This chain uses TRBV2 with TRBJ1-1, with no clear D. The CDR3 consists of 13 residues. Germline V gene sequence: CDR1 SNHLY, CDR2 FYNNEI. V shed 8 bases and J shed 0 bases, with 10 bases lying between them. Here the CDR3 reads CASVGEMNTEAFF. The CDR3 DNA follows: TGTGCCAGCGTCGGCGAAATGAACACTGAAGCTTTCTTT.

The table lists this clonotype with many counts. The chain has TRBV7-9 and TRBJ2-1; no firm D call. The CDR3 consists of 12 residues. V was clipped by 6 bases and J by 8 bases, with 11 bases between them. CDR1 and CDR2 from the germline V gene are SEHNR and FQNEAQ (reference sequence). In DNA, the CDR3 is TGTGCCAGCAGGGGAAAGGGTGATGAGCAGTTCTTC. Translating gives CASRGKGDEQFF.

Only a few counts were recorded for this clonotype. The gene calls are TRBV20-1 and TRBJ1-3; possibly TRBD1 for D (6 bases). The length of the CDR3 is 14 residues. Germline values: CDR1 DFQATT, CDR2 SNEGSKA (reference sequence). V shed 5 bases and J shed 0 bases, with 11 bases lying between them. The CDR3 sequence: CSAGGGYSGNTIYF. DNA for the CDR3: TGCAGTGCTGGAGGGGGTTACTCTGGAAACACCATATATTTT.

This clonotype was seen more than once but under ten times. The chain has TRBV25-1 and TRBJ2-6, with D unclear. Per germline, CDR1 MGHDK and CDR2 SYGVNS. This CDR3 comprises 16 residues. V was shortened by 2 bases and J by 2 bases, with 10 bases between the two germline ends. As DNA, the CDR3 is TGTGCCAGCAGTGAACTTTTGGGCGCTGGGGCCAACGTCCTGACTTTC. This gives the protein CASSELLGAGANVLTF.

This clonotype came up many times. This chain links TRBV7-9 with TRBJ2-5, with D possibly being TRBD1 or TRBD2 (5 bases each). V gave up 1 base and J gave up 5 bases, with 11 bases separating them. The V gene's germline CDR1 is SEHNR and CDR2 FQNEAQ (reference sequence). The CDR3 is 14 residues long. The CDR3 nucleotides are TGTGCCAGCAGCTTAGACGGGACCCGGGAGACCCAGTACTTC. Protein sequence: CASSLDGTRETQYF.

This clonotype has ten or more counts. The chain is built from TRBV11-2 and TRBJ2-5; TRBD2 agrees at 10 bases. V lost 1 base to trimming and J lost 2 bases; unmatched junction nucleotides: 4. Germline V lookup: CDR1 SGHAT, CDR2 FQNNGV. This CDR3 spans 16 amino acids. The CDR3 DNA reads as TGTGCCAGCAGCTTAGTCCCTAGCGGGAGACAAGAGACCCAGTACTTC. This gives the protein CASSLVPSGRQETQYF.

This clonotype was observed many times. This chain joins TRBV20-1 and TRBJ2-7; tentative D call: TRBD2 (6 bases). The length of the CDR3 is 16 residues. The ends were cut back, 3 bases at V and 6 bases at J, with 24 bases in the middle. Looked up from germline, CDR1 is DFQATT and CDR2 is SNEGSKA (reference sequence). CDR3 sequence (DNA): TGCAGTGCTAGCGATCCCCGGGCGGGGTCTCGCCTCGAGCAGTACTTC. Its protein is CSASDPRAGSRLEQYF.